The 8 T cell receptor beta chains presented below share a single source sample, sequenced in a study of blood T cell repertoires in COVID-19. Profiled with immunoSEQ multiplex PCR; TCRdb holds only in-frame clones, not every one. This sample yields more than 95,000 clones, of which more than 70% are seen a single time; roughly 1.1% belongs to the top ten. The sequencing input was peripheral blood. The receptors were gathered from a woman over 75 with acute or convalescent COVID-19.

The chain uses TRBV12-5 and TRBJ2-7, with TRBD1 as a possible D gene (5 bases). V lost 1 base and J 2 bases, leaving 6 bases between the germline ends. Germline V lookup: CDR1 LGHNT, CDR2 FRNRAP. This CDR3 region has 13 residues. For the CDR3, the DNA is TGTGCTAGTGGTTTGGCCAGGGCCTACGAGCAGTACTTC. Protein product: CASGLARAYEQYF.

This chain joins TRBV11-2 and TRBJ2-3; D is undetermined. The CDR3 is made up of 16 amino acids. V was clipped by 5 bases and J by 0 bases, with 15 bases between them. Per the germline V gene, CDR1 is SGHAT and CDR2 is FQNNGV. This CDR3 is CASSRRGSESTDTQYF. CDR3 nucleotides: TGTGCCAGCAGCCGTCGTGGAAGCGAGAGCACAGATACGCAGTATTTT.

This clone was counted once. The chain is built from TRBV4-2 and TRBJ1-3; tentatively, D is TRBD1 (6 bases). V was trimmed by 1 base and J by 0 bases, leaving 13 bases between them. There are 17 residues in the CDR3. The germline CDR1 and CDR2 sequences are LGHNA and YNFKEQ. The CDR3 here is CASSQATQGSSGNTIYF. The CDR3 region has the DNA TGTGCCAGCAGCCAAGCCACGCAGGGGAGCTCTGGAAACACCATATATTTT.

The rearrangement joins TRBV7-9 to TRBJ1-1; no reliable D call. Trimming cost V 3 bases and J 4 bases, with 9 bases left between them. The length of the CDR3 is 13 residues. Germline V CDR1 and CDR2: SEHNR, FQNEAQ (reference sequence). CDR3 loop: CASSFPGSTEAFF. DNA of the CDR3: TGTGCCAGCAGCTTCCCGGGGAGCACTGAAGCTTTCTTT.

The chain recombines TRBV6-5 with TRBJ2-1; weak D call: TRBD1 (7 bases). Germline CDR1 is MNHEY and CDR2 is SVGAGI. The CDR3 totals 14 residues. Trimming shortened V by 5 bases and J by 4 bases, and 12 bases separated the two germline ends. The CDR3, as DNA: TGTGCCAGCAGTAGACAGGGACTGTACAATGAGCAGTTCTTC. It translates to CASSRQGLYNEQFF.

V and J are TRBV11-2 and TRBJ1-1; weak D call: TRBD1 (5 bases). The CDR3 consists of 14 residues. CDR1 and CDR2 from the germline V gene are SGHAT and FQNNGV. The germline V and J ends were trimmed by 2 bases and 3 bases, with 10 bases remaining between them. The CDR3 region has the DNA TGTGCCAGCAGCTTATCGGGCAGGGACACTGAAGCTTTCTTT. It yields the protein CASSLSGRDTEAFF.

This clone was counted a single time. The chain combines TRBV5-1 with TRBJ2-1; 12 bases align to TRBD2. Germline CDR1 is SGHRS and CDR2 is YFSETQ. The CDR3 spans 15 residues. Trimming took 5 bases from V and 7 from J; bases not matched to a gene: 7. CDR3 protein: CASRPLAGGQNEQFF. The CDR3 nucleotides read TGCGCCAGCAGGCCGCTAGCGGGGGGGCAGAATGAGCAGTTCTTC.

The chain joins TRBV24-1 to TRBJ2-3, with unresolved D. The germline CDR1 and CDR2 sequences are KGHDR and SFDVKD. This CDR3 has 17 residues. V dropped 5 bases and J dropped 3 bases, with 20 bases sitting between them. The CDR3 loop reads CATSAPLGDPRTDTQYF. Here the CDR3 DNA reads TGTGCCACCAGTGCCCCTCTCGGTGACCCTAGGACAGATACGCAGTATTTT.